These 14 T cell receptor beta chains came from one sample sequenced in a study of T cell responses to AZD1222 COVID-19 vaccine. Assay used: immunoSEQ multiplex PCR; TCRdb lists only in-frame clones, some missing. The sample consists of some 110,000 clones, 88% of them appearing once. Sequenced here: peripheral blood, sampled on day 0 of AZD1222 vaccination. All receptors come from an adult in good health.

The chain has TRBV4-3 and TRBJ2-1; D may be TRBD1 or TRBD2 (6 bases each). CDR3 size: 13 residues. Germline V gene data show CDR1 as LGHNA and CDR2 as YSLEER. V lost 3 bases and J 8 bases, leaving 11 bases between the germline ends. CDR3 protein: CASSHIGGHEQFF. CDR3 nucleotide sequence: TGCGCCAGCAGCCACATCGGGGGCCATGAGCAGTTCTTC.

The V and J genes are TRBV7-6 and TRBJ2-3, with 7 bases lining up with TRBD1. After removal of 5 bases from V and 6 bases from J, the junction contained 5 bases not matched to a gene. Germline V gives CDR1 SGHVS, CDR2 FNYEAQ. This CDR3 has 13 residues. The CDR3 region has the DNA TGTGCCAGCAGCGAGGGGGCCGGGGATACGCAGTATTTT. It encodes CASSEGAGDTQYF.

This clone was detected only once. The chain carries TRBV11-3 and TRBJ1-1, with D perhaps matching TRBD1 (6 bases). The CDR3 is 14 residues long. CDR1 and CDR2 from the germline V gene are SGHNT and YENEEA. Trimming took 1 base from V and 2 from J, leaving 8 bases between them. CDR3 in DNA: TGTGCCAGCAGCTTAGGGACAGCCAACACTGAAGCTTTCTTT. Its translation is CASSLGTANTEAFF.

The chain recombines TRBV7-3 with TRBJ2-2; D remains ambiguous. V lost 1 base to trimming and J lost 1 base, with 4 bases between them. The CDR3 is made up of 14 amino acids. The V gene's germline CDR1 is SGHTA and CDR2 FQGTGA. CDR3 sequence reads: CASSLNGNTGELFF. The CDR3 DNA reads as TGTGCCAGCAGCTTAAACGGGAACACCGGGGAGCTGTTTTTT.

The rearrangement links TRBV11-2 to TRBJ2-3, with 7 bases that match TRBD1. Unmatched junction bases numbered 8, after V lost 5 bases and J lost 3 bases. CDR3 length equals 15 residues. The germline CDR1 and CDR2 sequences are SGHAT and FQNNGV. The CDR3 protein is CASSPDRTSTDTQYF. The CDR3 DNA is TGTGCCAGCAGCCCGGACAGGACGTCAACAGATACGCAGTATTTT.

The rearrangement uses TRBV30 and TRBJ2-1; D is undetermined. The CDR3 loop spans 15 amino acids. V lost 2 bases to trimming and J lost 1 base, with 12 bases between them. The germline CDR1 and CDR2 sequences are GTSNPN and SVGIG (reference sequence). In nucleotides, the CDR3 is TGTGCCTGGAGTTTGGGAAGCACGTCCTACAATGAGCAGTTCTTC. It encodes CAWSLGSTSYNEQFF.

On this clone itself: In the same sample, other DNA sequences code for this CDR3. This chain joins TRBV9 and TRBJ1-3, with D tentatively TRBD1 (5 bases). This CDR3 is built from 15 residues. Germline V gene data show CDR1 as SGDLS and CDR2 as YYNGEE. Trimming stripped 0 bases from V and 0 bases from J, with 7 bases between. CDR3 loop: CASSVGGTSGNTIYF. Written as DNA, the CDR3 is TGTGCCAGCAGCGTAGGCGGGACCTCTGGAAACACCATATATTTT.

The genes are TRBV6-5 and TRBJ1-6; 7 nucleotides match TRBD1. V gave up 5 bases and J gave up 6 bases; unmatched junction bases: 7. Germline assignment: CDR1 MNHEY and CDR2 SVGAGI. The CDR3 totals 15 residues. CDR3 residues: CASSTTGVANSPLHF. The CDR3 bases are TGTGCCAGCAGTACAACAGGGGTAGCTAATTCACCCCTCCACTTT.

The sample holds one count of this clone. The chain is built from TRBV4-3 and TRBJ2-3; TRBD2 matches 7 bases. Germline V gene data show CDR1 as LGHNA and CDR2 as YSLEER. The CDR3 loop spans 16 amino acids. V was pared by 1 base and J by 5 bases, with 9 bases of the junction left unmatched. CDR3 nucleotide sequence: TGCGCCAGCAGCCAAGCCCCTTGGGGGGGTGAAGATACGCAGTATTTT. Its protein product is CASSQAPWGGEDTQYF.

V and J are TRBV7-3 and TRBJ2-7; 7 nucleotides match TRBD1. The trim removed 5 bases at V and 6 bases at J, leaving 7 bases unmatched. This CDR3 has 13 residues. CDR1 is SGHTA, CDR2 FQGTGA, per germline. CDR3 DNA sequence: TGTGCCAGCAGCCTGGGGAAGGGGGCCGAGCAGTACTTC. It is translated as CASSLGKGAEQYF.

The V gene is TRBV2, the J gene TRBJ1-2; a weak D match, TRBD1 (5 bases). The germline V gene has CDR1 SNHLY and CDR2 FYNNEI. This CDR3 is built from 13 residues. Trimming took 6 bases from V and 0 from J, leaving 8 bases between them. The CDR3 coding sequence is TGTGCCAGCAGGCCAGGGCCTAACTATGGCTACACCTTC. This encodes CASRPGPNYGYTF.

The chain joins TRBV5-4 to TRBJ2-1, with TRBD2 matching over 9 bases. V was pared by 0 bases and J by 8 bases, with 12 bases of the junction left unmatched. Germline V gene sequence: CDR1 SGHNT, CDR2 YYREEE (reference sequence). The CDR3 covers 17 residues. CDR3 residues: CASSLAWRGGRFDEQFF. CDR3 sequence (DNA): TGTGCCAGCAGCTTGGCTTGGCGGGGGGGCCGGTTTGATGAGCAGTTCTTC.

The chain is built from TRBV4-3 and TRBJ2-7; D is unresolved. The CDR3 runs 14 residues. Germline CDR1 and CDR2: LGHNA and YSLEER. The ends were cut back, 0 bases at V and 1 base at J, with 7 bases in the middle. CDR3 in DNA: TGCGCCAGCAGCCAAGATTTCAGGTCCTACGAGCAGTACTTC. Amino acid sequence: CASSQDFRSYEQYF.

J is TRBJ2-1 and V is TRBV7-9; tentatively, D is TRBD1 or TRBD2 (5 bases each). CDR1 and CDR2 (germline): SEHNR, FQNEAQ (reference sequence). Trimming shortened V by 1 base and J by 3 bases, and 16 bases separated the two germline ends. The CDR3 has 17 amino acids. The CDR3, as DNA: TGTGCCAGCAGCTTAGACGGGGTGGTTCAGGGCTACAATGAGCAGTTCTTC. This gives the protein CASSLDGVVQGYNEQFF. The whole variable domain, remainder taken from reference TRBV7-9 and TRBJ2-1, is DTGVSQNPRHKITKRGQNVTFRCDPISEHNRLYWYRQTLGQGPEFLTYFQNEAQLEKSRLLSDRFSAERPKGSFSTLEIQRTEQGDSAMYLCASSLDGVVQGYNEQFFGPGTRLTVL.